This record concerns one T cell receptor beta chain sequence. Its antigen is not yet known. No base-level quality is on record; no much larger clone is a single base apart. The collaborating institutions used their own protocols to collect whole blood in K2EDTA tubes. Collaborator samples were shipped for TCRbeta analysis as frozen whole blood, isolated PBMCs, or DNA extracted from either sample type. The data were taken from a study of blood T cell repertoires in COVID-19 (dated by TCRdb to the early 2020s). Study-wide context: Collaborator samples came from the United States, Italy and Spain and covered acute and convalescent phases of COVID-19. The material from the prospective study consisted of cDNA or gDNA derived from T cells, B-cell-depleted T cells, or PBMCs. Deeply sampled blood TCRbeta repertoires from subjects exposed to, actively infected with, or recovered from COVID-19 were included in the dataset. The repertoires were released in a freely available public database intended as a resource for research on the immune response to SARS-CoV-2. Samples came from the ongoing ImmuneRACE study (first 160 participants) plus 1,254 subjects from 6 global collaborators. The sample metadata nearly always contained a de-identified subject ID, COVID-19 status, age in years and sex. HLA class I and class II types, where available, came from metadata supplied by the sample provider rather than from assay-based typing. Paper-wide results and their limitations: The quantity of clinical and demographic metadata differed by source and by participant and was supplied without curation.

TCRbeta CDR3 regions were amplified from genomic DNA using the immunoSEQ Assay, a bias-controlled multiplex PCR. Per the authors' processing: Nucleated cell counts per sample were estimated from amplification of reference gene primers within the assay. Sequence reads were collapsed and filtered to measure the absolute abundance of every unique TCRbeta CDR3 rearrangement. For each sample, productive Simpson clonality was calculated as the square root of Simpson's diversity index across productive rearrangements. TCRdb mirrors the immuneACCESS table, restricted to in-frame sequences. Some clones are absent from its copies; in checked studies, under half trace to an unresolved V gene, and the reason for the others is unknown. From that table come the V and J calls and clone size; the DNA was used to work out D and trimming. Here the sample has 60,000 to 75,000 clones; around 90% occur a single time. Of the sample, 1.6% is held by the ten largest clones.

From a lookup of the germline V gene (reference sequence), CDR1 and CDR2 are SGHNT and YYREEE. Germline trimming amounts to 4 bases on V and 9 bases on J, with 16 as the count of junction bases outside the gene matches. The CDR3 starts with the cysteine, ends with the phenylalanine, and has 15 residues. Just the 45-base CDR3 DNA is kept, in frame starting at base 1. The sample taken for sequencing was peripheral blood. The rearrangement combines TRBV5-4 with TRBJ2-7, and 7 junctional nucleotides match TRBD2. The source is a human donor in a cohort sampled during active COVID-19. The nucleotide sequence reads TGTGCCAGCAGCCCGAACCCCAATGGGGGGGTCGGGCAGTACTTC. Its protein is CASSPNPNGGVGQYF.